These 19 T cell receptor beta chains were all obtained from the same sample, sequenced in a study of blood T cells in healthy people across ages. The second PCR ran about 6 to 11 cycles with a sample-barcoded 5' primer and J-beta primers. TCRdb recomputed calls from the 5' RACE reads with MiXCR, one row per CDR3 protein. In the table there are roughly 1,700,000 distinct CDR3 sequences, 28% of which are singletons. The specimen sequenced was blood. Receptors originate from a woman in her 30s in good health.

The rearrangement uses TRBV7-3 and TRBJ1-2; D perhaps matches TRBD1 (5 bases). From germline, CDR1 is SGHTA and CDR2 FQGTGA. Trimming shortened V by 3 bases and J by 4 bases, and 9 bases separated the two germline ends. The CDR3 totals 13 residues. CDR3 DNA: TGTGCCAGCAGCTTCGACAGTAGCTATGGCTACACCTTC. It codes for CASSFDSSYGYTF.

This chain connects TRBV6-6 to TRBJ1-6; no clear D. Germline V gene lookup returns CDR1 MNHNY and CDR2 SVGAGI (reference sequence). Trimming left V 0 bases short and J 6 bases short, with 12 bases between. The CDR3 is made up of 16 amino acids. The CDR3 reads CASSYSRTGSNSPLHF. The CDR3, as DNA: TGTGCCAGCAGTTACTCGAGGACGGGAAGTAATTCACCCCTCCACTTT.

Of note for this clonotype: Sequence at one end of the junction differs from germline and may be a read error. V and J are TRBV9 and TRBJ2-7; perhaps TRBD1 as D (5 bases). CDR3 size: 14 residues. CDR1 and CDR2 (germline): SGDLS, YYNGEE. CDR3 region: CVSSVGREDNEQYF. The CDR3 nucleotides read TGTGTCAGCAGCGTAGGCCGAGAGGACAATGAGCAGTACTTC.

Regarding this clonotype: A clone one base away is much larger, so this may be a read error. The gene calls are TRBV27 and TRBJ2-7; maybe TRBD1 (6 bases). CDR3 size: 14 residues. Germline V gene lookup returns CDR1 MNHEY and CDR2 SMNVEV (reference sequence). CDR3: CASSLDAGGYEQDF. CDR3 DNA sequence: TGTGCCAGCAGTTTAGACGCTGGGGGCTACGAGCAGGACTTC.

In its sample, this clonotype was seen a few times. The chain combines TRBV7-2 with TRBJ1-2; D remains unclear. The length of the CDR3 is 13 residues. V was cut by 0 bases and J by 4 bases, with 6 bases left in between. Germline loops: CDR1 SGHTA, CDR2 FQGNSA. The CDR3 spells CASSLAPLYGYTF. DNA of the CDR3: TGTGCCAGCAGCTTAGCGCCCCTCTATGGCTACACCTTC.

The chain couples TRBV12-3 or TRBV12-4 to TRBJ2-1; D not certain. V lost 8 bases and J 0 bases, leaving 20 bases between the germline ends. This CDR3 has 17 amino acids. CDR3 region: CASSPPGWKSSYNEQFF. CDR3 nucleotides: TGTGCCAGCTCTCCTCCCGGGTGGAAGAGCTCCTACAATGAGCAGTTCTTC.

This chain links TRBV11-1 with TRBJ2-3, with TRBD2 identical over 14 bases. Germline CDR1 SGHAT, CDR2 FQDESV (reference sequence). CDR3 size: 21 residues. The trim removed 3 bases at V and 5 bases at J, leaving 19 bases unmatched. The CDR3 nucleotides are TGTGCCAGCAGCTTTACGATGGGACTAGCGGGAGTGAAGGGTCGTGGAGATACGCAGTATTTT. Translating gives CASSFTMGLAGVKGRGDTQYF. The complete variable domain, with remaining parts taken from reference TRBV11-1 and TRBJ2-3, reads EAEVAQSPRYKITEKSQAVAFWCDPISGHATLYWYRQILGQGPELLVQFQDESVVDDSQLPKDRFSAERLKGVDSTLKIQPAELGDSAMYLCASSFTMGLAGVKGRGDTQYFGPGTRLTVL.

This chain links TRBV24-1 with TRBJ1-2; TRBD1 aligns across 10 bases. The CDR3 has 15 amino acids. Germline trimming cut 4 bases from V and 9 bases from J; bases unmatched to any gene: 10. The V gene's germline CDR1 is KGHDR and CDR2 SFDVKD. The CDR3 DNA follows: TGTGCCACCAGTGACGGGGGACAGGGGCGTCGGAGCTACACCTTC. Translated: CATSDGGQGRRSYTF.

The rearrangement links TRBV6-2 or TRBV6-3 to TRBJ1-2; D is unclear. Between the trimmed V and J ends, which lost 6 bases and 3 bases, there was a span of 11 bases. Germline values: CDR1 MNHEY, CDR2 SVGEGT. CDR3 length: 13 residues. Written as DNA, the CDR3 is TGTGCCAGCAGCAGACTGAGAGACTATGGCTACACCTTC. This codes for CASSRLRDYGYTF.

This clonotype has ten or more counts. The rearrangement links TRBV27 to TRBJ2-7; TRBD2 matches at 16 bases. With 7 bases clipped from V and 4 bases from J, the junction kept 4 bases outside the gene matches. The CDR3 consists of 15 residues. Germline V CDR1 and CDR2: MNHEY, SMNVEV (reference sequence). CDR3 sequence reads: CASTGTSGGAYEQYF. As DNA, the CDR3 is TGTGCCAGCACAGGGACTAGCGGGGGGGCTTACGAGCAGTACTTC.

This clonotype was seen more than once but under ten times. The chain links TRBV10-2 to TRBJ2-7, with TRBD2 matching 10 bases. Near its end, the DNA agrees better with TRBJ2-5, so the J call may be wrong. The CDR3 sequence is 15 residues long. CDR1 and CDR2 (germline): WSHSY, SAAADI. This CDR3 is CASSEASGSGKTQYF. CDR3 sequence (DNA): TGCGCCAGCAGTGAGGCTAGCGGGAGCGGAAAGACCCAGTACTTC.

There are a few counts of this clonotype. The V call is TRBV20-1, the J call TRBJ2-1; 8 bases align to TRBD2. There are 15 residues in the CDR3. The V gene end was trimmed by 6 bases and the J gene end by 3 bases; junction bases not matched to a gene: 10. Germline V gene data show CDR1 as DFQATT and CDR2 as SNEGSKA (reference sequence). DNA of the CDR3: TGCAGTGCCTCACCCCGCGGGGGGTACTACAATGAGCAGTTCTTC. Residues: CSASPRGGYYNEQFF.

There are a few counts of this clonotype. The chain joins TRBV29-1 to TRBJ1-1; D ambiguous. The germline gives CDR1 SQVTM, CDR2 ANQGSEA. V was cut by 4 bases and J by 5 bases, with 14 bases left in between. This CDR3 spans 13 amino acids. CDR3 in DNA: TGCAGCGTTGTACTACGGAGGAGGACTGAAGCTTTCTTT. Its protein product is CSVVLRRRTEAFF.

A few counts support this clonotype. The V call is TRBV19, the J call TRBJ2-7; 7 positions agree with TRBD2. Germline V gene sequence: CDR1 LNHDA, CDR2 SQIVND (reference sequence). V lost 3 bases, J lost 2 bases, and 7 bases stayed unmatched. CDR3 length: 15 amino acids. CDR3 nucleotide sequence: TGTGCCAGTAGTATTGGGCTAGCGGCCACCTACGAGCAGTACTTC. Encoded protein: CASSIGLAATYEQYF.

DNA of the CDR3: TGTGCCAGCAGCTTCGGGACTACGACAGATACGCAGTATTTT. Translation: CASSFGTTTDTQYF. This rearrangement joins TRBV7-9 to TRBJ2-3; 7 positions match TRBD2. The CDR3 runs 14 residues. V lost 3 bases and J lost 3; bases outside the gene matches: 3. Germline V gene lookup returns CDR1 SEHNR and CDR2 FQNEAQ (reference sequence).

The chain is built from TRBV5-1 and TRBJ2-3, with D possibly TRBD1 on 5 matching bases. The CDR3 spans 15 residues. V lost 4 bases and J 1 base, leaving 13 bases between the germline ends. Germline CDR1 reads SGHRS; CDR2 reads YFSETQ. In DNA form, the CDR3 reads TGCGCCAGCAGCCTGGGGCACGCTGGCACAGATACGCAGTATTTT. Translated, it gives CASSLGHAGTDTQYF.

This clonotype was seen a few times. V and J are TRBV4-1 and TRBJ1-1; D remains unclear. Trimming took 4 bases from V and 12 from J, leaving 9 bases between them. CDR1 and CDR2 from the germline V gene are MGHRA and YSYEKL. There are 10 residues in the CDR3. The CDR3 protein is CASSLTVTFF. CDR3 in DNA: TGCGCCAGCAGCCTAACAGTAACTTTCTTT.

The chain has TRBV20-1 and TRBJ1-2; no clear D gene. Germline CDR1 reads DFQATT; CDR2 reads SNEGSKA (reference sequence). Trimming left V 0 bases short and J 5 bases short, with 10 bases between. CDR3 length: 13 amino acids. In DNA form, the CDR3 reads TGCAGTGCTAGAGAACTGACCAGTTATGGCTACACCTTC. Its translation: CSARELTSYGYTF.

J is TRBJ1-1 and V is TRBV5-1, with D perhaps TRBD1 (5 bases). Germline V CDR1 and CDR2: SGHRS, YFSETQ. The V end was cut by 1 base, the J end by 0 bases, with 10 bases between. This CDR3 comprises 15 residues. CDR3 DNA sequence: TGCGCCAGCAGCTTGCGGGGGACGTTGAACACTGAAGCTTTCTTT. Protein product: CASSLRGTLNTEAFF.